What follows describes a single T cell receptor beta chain. This clone was detected only once. Its binding antigen is unknown. No much larger clone is present one base from it, and per-base qualities are unavailable. This sample is part of a study of technical replicates of blood from a handful of donors (dated by TCRdb to about 2017). To prepare the library, the immunoSEQ multiplex PCR assay was applied. What TCRdb holds here is the immuneACCESS table cut down to in-frame rearrangements. Part of the clones is not present; checked against another copy, under half of the missing clones reflect an unresolved V gene, and the others are unexplained. Here the sample has 65,000 to 85,000 clones; just under 95% occur a single time. The ten largest clones take up 0.35% to 0.45% of the sample. Sample: T cells isolated from PBMCs. This clonotype was obtained from a human donor in good health.

CDR3 sequence: CASSFDILEQGGTGELFF. The DNA sequence is given as TGTGCCAGCAGTTTTGACATCCTCGAACAGGGGGGCACCGGGGAGCTGTTTTTT. The rearranged segments are TRBV28 and TRBJ2-2; 8 middle bases align to TRBD1. CDR1 MDHEN and CDR2 SYDVKM were looked up in the germline V gene. The CDR3 measures 18 amino acids from cysteine to phenylalanine. Only the CDR3 region is kept as DNA, spanning 54 bases read in frame from base 1. V ends up 3 bases short and J 4 bases short, with an unmatched junction base count of 13.